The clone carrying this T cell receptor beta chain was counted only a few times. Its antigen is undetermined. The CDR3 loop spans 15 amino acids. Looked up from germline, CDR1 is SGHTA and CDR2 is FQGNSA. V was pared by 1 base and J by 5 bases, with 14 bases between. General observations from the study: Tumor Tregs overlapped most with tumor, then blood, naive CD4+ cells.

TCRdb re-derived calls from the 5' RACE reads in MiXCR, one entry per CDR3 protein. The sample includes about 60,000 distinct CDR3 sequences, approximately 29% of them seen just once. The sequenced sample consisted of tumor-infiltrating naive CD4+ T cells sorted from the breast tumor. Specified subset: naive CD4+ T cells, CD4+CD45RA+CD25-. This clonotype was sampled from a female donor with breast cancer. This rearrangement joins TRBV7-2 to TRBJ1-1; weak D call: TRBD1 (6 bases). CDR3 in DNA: TGTGCCAGCAGCTTAGACCGTACAGGGTTTACTGAAGCTTTCTTT. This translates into CASSLDRTGFTEAFF.